The source of this TCR beta chain is a study of regulatory T cells in long-lasting Graves disease. Overall study findings and caveats: Authors noted too few samples as a limitation.

Germline lookup yields CDR1 SGDLS and CDR2 YYNGEE. The CDR3 runs to 11 residues. The V end lost 3 bases, the J end lost 6 bases, and 6 bases lay between the germline ends. Arm-PCR of CDR3 regions with iRepertoire HTBI primers generated TCR beta libraries. Each CDR3 protein gets one entry after TCRdb re-called the multiplex PCR reads with MiXCR. Here the sample spans around 450,000 distinct CDR3 sequences, 15% being singletons. The time point: newly diagnosed GD, antithyroid drugs for less than 3 months. There was RNA extracted from PBMCs, and the TCR library was made from it. The sample holds many counts of this clonotype. The antigen remains undetermined. This sample also belongs to another study, concerning T cells in Graves' hyperthyroidism and ophthalmopathy. From that report: Based on clinical symptoms, serum thyroxine and TRAb, thyroid ultrasound and orbital computed tomography, diagnoses were reached. TCR CDR3 underwent first-round RT-PCR with the HTBI primer set.

This specimen was peripheral blood mononuclear cells (PBMCs), taken at new diagnosis, from a patient treated with antithyroid drugs. The receptor comes from a woman in her twenties or thirties with Graves disease. This rearrangement joins TRBV9 to TRBJ1-2, with no clear D. CDR3 sequence (DNA): TGTGCCAGCAGCGCACCCGATGGCTACACCTTC. Encoded protein: CASSAPDGYTF.